The subject of this entry is one TCR beta chain. Method: immunoSEQ multiplex PCR; TCRdb's copy keeps in-frame clones and lacks some. Here the sample spans roughly 79,000 clones, approximately 85% being singletons. Germline V gene lookup returns CDR1 SGHDN and CDR2 FVKESK. CDR3 size: 15 residues. Germline trimming cut 1 base from V and 6 bases from J; bases unmatched to any gene: 4. The data were obtained in a study of OX40 agonist ivuxolimab in advanced cancers. The TCR sequence derives from an adult with an advanced solid tumor such as melanoma, head and neck, liver or kidney cancer. The V and J genes are TRBV14 and TRBJ1-4; TRBD1 agrees at 8 bases. The specimen was CD4+ or CD8+ T cells sorted from blood, collected in a trial of the OX40 agonist ivuxolimab. This CDR3 reads CASSQAGGSHEKLFF. CDR3 bases: TGTGCCAGCAGCCAAGCAGGGGGCTCTCATGAAAAACTGTTTTTT.